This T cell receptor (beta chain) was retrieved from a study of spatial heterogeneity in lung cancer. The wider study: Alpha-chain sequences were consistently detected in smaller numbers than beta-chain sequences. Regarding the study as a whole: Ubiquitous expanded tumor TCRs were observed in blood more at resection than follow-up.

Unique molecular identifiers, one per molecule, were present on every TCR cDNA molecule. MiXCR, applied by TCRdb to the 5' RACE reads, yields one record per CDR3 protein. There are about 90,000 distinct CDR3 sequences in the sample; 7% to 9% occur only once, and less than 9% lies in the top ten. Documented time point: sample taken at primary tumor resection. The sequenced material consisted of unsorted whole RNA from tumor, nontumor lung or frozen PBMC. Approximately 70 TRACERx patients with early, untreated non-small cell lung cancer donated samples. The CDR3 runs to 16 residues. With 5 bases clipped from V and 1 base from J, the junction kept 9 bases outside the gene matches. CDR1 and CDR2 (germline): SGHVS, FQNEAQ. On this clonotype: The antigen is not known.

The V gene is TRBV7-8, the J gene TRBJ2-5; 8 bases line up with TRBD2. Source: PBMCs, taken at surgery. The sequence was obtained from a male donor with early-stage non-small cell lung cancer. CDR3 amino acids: CASSLLVAGSQETQYF. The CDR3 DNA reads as TGTGCCAGCAGCCTCCTGGTAGCGGGGTCCCAAGAGACCCAGTACTTC.